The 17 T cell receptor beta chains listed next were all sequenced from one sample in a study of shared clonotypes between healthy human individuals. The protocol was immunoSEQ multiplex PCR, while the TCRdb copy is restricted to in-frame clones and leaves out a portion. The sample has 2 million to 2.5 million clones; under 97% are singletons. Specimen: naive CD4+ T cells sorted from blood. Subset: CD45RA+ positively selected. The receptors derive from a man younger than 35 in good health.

The CDR3 DNA reads TGTGCCAGCACCCCTTCAGCACTCCAGAATTCACCCCTCCACTTT. It specifies CASTPSALQNSPLHF. This chain uses TRBV6-6 with TRBJ1-6, with no clear D. Trimming pared 7 bases from V and 7 bases from J, leaving 17 bases between. Germline V gives CDR1 MNHNY, CDR2 SVGAGI (reference sequence). This CDR3 has 15 residues.

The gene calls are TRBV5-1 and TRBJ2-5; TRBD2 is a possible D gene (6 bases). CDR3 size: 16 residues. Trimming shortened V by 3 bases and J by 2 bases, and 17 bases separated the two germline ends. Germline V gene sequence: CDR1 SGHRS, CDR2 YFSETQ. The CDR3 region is CASSYGLLASQETQYF. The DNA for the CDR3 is TGCGCCAGCAGCTACGGACTCCTAGCGTCACAAGAGACCCAGTACTTC.

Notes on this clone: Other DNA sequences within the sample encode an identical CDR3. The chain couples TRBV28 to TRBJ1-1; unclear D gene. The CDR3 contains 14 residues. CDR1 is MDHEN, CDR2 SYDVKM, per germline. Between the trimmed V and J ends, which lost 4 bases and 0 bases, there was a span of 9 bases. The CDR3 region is CASSSRALNTEAFF. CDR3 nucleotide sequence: TGTGCCAGCAGTTCGAGAGCATTGAACACTGAAGCTTTCTTT.

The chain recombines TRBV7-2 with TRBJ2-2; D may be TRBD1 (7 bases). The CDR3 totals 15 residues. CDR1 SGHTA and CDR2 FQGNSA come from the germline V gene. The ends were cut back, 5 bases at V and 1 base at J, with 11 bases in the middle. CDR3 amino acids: CASSRGTVNTGELFF. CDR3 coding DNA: TGTGCCAGCAGCCGGGGGACAGTGAACACCGGGGAGCTGTTTTTT.

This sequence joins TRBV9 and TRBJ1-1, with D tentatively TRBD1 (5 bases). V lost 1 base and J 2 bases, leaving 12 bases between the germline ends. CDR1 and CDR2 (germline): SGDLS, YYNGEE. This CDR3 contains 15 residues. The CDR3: CASSVQSGANTEAFF. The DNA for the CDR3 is TGTGCCAGCAGCGTACAGTCCGGGGCCAACACTGAAGCTTTCTTT.

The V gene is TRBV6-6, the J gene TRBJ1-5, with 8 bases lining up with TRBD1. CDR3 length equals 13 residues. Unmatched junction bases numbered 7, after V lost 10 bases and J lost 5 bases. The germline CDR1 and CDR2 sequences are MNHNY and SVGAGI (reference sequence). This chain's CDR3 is CATDRGGDQPQHF. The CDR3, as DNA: TGTGCCACCGACAGGGGAGGGGATCAGCCCCAGCATTTT.

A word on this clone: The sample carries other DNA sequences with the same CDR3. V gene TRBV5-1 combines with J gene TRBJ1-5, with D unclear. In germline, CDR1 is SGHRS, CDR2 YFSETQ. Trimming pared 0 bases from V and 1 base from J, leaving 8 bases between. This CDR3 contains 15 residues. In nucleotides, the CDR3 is TGCGCCAGCAGCTTGGACGGTTCAAGCAATCAGCCCCAGCATTTT. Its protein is CASSLDGSSNQPQHF.

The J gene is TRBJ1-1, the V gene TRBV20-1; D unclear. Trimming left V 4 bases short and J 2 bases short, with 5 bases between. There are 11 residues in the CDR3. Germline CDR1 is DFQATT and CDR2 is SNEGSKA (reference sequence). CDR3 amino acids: CSATHNTEAFF. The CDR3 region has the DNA TGCAGTGCTACTCATAACACTGAAGCTTTCTTT.

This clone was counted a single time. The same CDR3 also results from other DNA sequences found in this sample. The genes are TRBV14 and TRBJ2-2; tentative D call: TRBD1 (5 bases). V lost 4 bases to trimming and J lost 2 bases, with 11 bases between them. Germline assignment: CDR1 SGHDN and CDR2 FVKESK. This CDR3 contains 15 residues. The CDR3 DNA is TGTGCCAGCAGCCCCAGGACACTAAACACCGGGGAGCTGTTTTTT. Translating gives CASSPRTLNTGELFF.

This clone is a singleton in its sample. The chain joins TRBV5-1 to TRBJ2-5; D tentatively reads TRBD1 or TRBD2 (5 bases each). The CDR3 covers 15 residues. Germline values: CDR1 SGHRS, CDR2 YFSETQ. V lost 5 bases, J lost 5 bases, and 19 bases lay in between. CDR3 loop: CASRIGDGLRETQYF. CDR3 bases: TGCGCCAGCAGAATCGGGGACGGTCTTCGGGAGACCCAGTACTTC.

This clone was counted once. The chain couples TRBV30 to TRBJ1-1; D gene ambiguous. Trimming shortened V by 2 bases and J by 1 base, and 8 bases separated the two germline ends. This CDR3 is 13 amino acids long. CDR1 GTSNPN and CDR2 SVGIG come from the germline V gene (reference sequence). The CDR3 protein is CAWSITANTEAFF. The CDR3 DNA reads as TGTGCCTGGAGTATAACAGCGAACACTGAAGCTTTCTTT.

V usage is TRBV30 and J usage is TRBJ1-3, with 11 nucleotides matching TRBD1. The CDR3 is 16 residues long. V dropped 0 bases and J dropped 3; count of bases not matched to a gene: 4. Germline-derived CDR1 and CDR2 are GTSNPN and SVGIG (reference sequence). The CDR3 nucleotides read TGTGCCTGGAGTGTACTAGGGACAGGGGGTGGAAACACCATATATTTT. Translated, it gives CAWSVLGTGGGNTIYF.

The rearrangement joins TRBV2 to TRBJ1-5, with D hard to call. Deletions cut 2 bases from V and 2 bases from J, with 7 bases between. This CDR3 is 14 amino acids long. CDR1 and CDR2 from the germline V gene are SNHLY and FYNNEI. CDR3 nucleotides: TGTGCCAGCAGTGAAATCGGCCGCAATCAGCCCCAGCATTTT. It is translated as CASSEIGRNQPQHF.

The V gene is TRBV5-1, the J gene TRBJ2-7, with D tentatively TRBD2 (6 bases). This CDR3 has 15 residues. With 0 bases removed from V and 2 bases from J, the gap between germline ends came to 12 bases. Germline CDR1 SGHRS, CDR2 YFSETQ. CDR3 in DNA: TGCGCCAGCAGCTTGGATTGGCGGGGCACCTACGAGCAGTACTTC. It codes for CASSLDWRGTYEQYF.

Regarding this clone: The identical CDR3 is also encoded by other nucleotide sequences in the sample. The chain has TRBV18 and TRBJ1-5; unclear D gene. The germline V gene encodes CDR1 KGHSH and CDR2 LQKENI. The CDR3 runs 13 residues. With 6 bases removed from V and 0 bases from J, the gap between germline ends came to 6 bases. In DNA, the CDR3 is TGTGCCAGCTCCCGGGATAGCAATCAGCCCCAGCATTTT. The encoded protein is CASSRDSNQPQHF.

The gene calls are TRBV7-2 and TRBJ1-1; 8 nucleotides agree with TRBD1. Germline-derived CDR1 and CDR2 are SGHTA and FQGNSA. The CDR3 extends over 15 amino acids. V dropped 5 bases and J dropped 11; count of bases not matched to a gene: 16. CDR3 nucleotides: TGTGCCAGCAGCCCGGGACAGGTCCGTTGGACGGGGGCTTTCTTT. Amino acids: CASSPGQVRWTGAFF.

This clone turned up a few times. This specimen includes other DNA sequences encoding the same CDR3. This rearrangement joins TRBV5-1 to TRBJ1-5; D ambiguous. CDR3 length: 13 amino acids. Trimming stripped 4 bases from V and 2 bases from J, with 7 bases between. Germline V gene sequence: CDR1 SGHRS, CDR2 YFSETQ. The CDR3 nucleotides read TGCGCCAGCAGCCCAGATGGCAATCAGCCCCAGCATTTT. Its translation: CASSPDGNQPQHF.